The rows below give T cell receptor beta chains drawn from one sample of a study of cytomegalovirus exposure and HLA in healthy donors. The assay was immunoSEQ multiplex PCR, and TCRdb's table has in-frame clones only and misses some. The table includes about 120,000 clones, just under 75% detected once. Sample: PBMCs. These receptors were obtained from a human donor in good health. CDR3s include the opening cysteine and the closing phenylalanine or tryptophan. A D gene is named only where the DNA matches it firmly. Rows give clone size only sometimes, using once, few, many, or a class for an expanded clone.

clone size: NA; V gene: TRBV5-6; D gene: NA; J gene: TRBJ1-5; CDR3 protein: CASSFWSGGQPQHF; CDR3 DNA: TGTGCCAGCAGCTTTTGGTCCGGGGGACAGCCCCAGCATTTT
clone size: NA; V gene: TRBV30; D gene: NA; J gene: TRBJ2-1; CDR3 protein: CAWSAPGGSEQFF; CDR3 DNA: TGTGCCTGGAGTGCTCCTGGAGGTTCAGAGCAGTTCTTC
clone size: NA; V gene: TRBV18; D gene: NA; J gene: TRBJ2-5; CDR3 protein: CASSPKLAIQETQYF; CDR3 DNA: TGTGCCAGCTCACCAAAGCTAGCGATCCAAGAGACCCAGTACTTC
clone size: NA; V gene: TRBV27; D gene: NA; J gene: TRBJ1-1; CDR3 protein: CTRRGRNTEAFF; CDR3 DNA: TGTACCCGAAGGGGGAGGAACACTGAAGCTTTCTTT
clone size: NA; V gene: TRBV15; D gene: NA; J gene: TRBJ2-3; CDR3 protein: CATSRDNPYTQYF; CDR3 DNA: TGTGCCACCAGCAGAGATAATCCCTATACGCAGTATTTT
clone size: few; V gene: TRBV7-2; D gene: NA; J gene: TRBJ1-2; CDR3 protein: CASSLAGAVRGYTF; CDR3 DNA: TGTGCCAGCAGCTTAGCTGGGGCAGTTCGTGGCTACACCTTC
clone size: NA; V gene: TRBV6-1; D gene: TRBD2; J gene: TRBJ2-3; CDR3 protein: CASRGLAGSDTQYF; CDR3 DNA: TGTGCCAGCCGGGGGCTAGCGGGATCAGATACGCAGTATTTT
clone size: NA; V gene: TRBV10-2; D gene: TRBD2; J gene: TRBJ2-7; CDR3 protein: CASRPTLTSGAYEQYF; CDR3 DNA: TGCGCCAGCAGACCGACACTGACTAGCGGGGCCTACGAGCAGTACTTC
clone size: NA; V gene: TRBV6-5; D gene: TRBD2; J gene: TRBJ2-7; CDR3 protein: CASSRTRGEQYF; CDR3 DNA: TGTGCCAGCAGCCGGACTAGAGGCGAGCAGTACTTC
clone size: NA; V gene: TRBV27; D gene: TRBD1; J gene: TRBJ2-7; CDR3 protein: CASSSDRGPSYYEQYF; CDR3 DNA: TGTGCCAGCAGCTCTGACAGGGGGCCATCCTACTACGAGCAGTACTTC
clone size: NA; V gene: TRBV7-8; D gene: TRBD2; J gene: TRBJ2-7; CDR3 protein: CASSFAGEGFPLTYEQYF; CDR3 DNA: TGTGCCAGCAGCTTTGCGGGAGAGGGTTTCCCTTTAACCTACGAGCAGTACTTC
clone size: NA; V gene: TRBV9; D gene: NA; J gene: TRBJ1-2; CDR3 protein: CASSPQNQGKRSYTF; CDR3 DNA: TGTGCCAGCAGCCCCCAAAACCAGGGGAAGCGGAGCTACACCTTC
clone size: few; V gene: TRBV5-6; D gene: NA; J gene: TRBJ1-5; CDR3 protein: CASSLTIDSNQPQHF; CDR3 DNA: TGTGCCAGCAGCCTGACTATAGATAGCAATCAGCCCCAGCATTTT
clone size: NA; V gene: TRBV7-2; D gene: NA; J gene: TRBJ2-3; CDR3 protein: CASSLGISVSTDTQYF; CDR3 DNA: TGTGCCAGCAGCTTAGGAATTTCAGTTAGCACAGATACGCAGTATTTT
clone size: NA; V gene: TRBV30; D gene: NA; J gene: TRBJ1-4; CDR3 protein: CAGGGVNEKLFF; CDR3 DNA: TGTGCCGGAGGTGGGGTTAATGAAAAACTGTTTTTT
clone size: NA; V gene: TRBV2; D gene: NA; J gene: TRBJ2-7; CDR3 protein: CASSDRTETYEQYF; CDR3 DNA: TGTGCCAGCAGTGATAGGACAGAGACCTACGAGCAGTACTTC
clone size: NA; V gene: TRBV7-9; D gene: TRBD1; J gene: TRBJ1-6; CDR3 protein: CASSPLIQGSSYNSPLHF; CDR3 DNA: TGTGCCAGCAGCCCTCTAATACAGGGGAGCTCCTATAATTCACCCCTCCACTTT
clone size: few; V gene: TRBV5-6; D gene: NA; J gene: TRBJ2-6; CDR3 protein: CASRLEGAAGANVLTF; CDR3 DNA: TGTGCCAGCAGATTGGAGGGGGCGGCTGGGGCCAACGTCCTGACTTTC
clone size: few; V gene: TRBV7-2; D gene: TRBD1; J gene: TRBJ1-5; CDR3 protein: CASSLTRGNNQPQHF; CDR3 DNA: TGTGCCAGCAGCTTAACCAGGGGGAACAATCAGCCCCAGCATTTT